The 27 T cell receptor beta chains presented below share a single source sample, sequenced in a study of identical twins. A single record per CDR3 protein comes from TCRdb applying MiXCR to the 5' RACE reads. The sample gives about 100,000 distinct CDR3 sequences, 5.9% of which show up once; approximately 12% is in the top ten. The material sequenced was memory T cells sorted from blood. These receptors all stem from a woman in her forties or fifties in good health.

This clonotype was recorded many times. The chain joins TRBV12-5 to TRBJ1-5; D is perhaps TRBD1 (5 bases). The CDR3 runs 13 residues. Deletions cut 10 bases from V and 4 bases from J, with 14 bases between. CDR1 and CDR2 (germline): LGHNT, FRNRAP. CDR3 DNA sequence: TGTGCTACCTCCCAGGGCGCAAATCAGCCCCAGCATTTT. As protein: CATSQGANQPQHF. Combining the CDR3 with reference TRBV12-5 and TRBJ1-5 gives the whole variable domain DARVTQTPRHKVTEMGQEVTMRCQPILGHNTVFWYRQTMMQGLELLAYFRNRAPLDDSGMPKDRFSAEMPDATLATLKIQPSEPRDSAVYFCATSQGANQPQHFGDGTRLSIL.

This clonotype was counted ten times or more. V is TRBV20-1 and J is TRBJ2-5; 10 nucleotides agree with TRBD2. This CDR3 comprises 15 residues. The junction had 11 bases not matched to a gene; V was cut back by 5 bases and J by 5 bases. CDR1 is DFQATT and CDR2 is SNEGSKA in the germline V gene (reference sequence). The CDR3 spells CSALDSSGRAETQYF. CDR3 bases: TGCAGTGCTCTCGATTCAAGCGGGAGGGCGGAGACCCAGTACTTC.

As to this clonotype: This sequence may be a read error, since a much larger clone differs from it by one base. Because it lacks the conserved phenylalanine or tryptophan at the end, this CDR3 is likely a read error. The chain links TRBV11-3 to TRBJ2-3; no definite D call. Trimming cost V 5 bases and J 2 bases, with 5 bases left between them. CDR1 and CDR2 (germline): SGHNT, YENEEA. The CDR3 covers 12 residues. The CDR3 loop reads CASSEDTDTQYS. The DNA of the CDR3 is TGTGCCAGCAGCGAGGACACAGATACGCAGTATTCT.

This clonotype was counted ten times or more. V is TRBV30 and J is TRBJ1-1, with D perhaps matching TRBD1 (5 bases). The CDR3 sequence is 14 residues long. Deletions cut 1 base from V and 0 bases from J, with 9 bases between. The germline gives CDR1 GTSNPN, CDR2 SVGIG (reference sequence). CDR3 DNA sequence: TGTGCCTGGAGTGATGCAGGGATGAACACTGAAGCTTTCTTT. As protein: CAWSDAGMNTEAFF.

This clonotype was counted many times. CDR3 DNA sequence: TGTGCCAGCAGTGATGCGTCAGGGGGCGTTGGGGCCAACGTCCTGACTTTC. This translates into CASSDASGGVGANVLTF. The chain recombines TRBV2 with TRBJ2-6; the match to TRBD1 covers 8 bases. V lost 3 bases and J lost 3; bases outside the gene matches: 7. Germline V gene sequence: CDR1 SNHLY, CDR2 FYNNEI. The CDR3 loop spans 17 amino acids.

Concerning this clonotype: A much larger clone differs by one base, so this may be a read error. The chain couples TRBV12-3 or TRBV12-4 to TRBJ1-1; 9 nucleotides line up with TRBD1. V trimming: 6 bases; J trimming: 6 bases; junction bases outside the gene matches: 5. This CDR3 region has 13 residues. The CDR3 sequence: CASSTGGGPEAFF. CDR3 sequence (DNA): TGTGCCAGCAGCACAGGGGGCGGCCCTGAAGCTTTCTTT.

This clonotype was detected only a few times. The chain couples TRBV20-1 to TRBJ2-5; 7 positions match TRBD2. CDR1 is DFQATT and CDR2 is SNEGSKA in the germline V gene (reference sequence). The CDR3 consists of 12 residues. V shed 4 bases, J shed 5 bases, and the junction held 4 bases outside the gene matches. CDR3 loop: CSAIGRSETQYF. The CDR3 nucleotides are TGCAGTGCTATCGGGAGGAGTGAGACCCAGTACTTC.

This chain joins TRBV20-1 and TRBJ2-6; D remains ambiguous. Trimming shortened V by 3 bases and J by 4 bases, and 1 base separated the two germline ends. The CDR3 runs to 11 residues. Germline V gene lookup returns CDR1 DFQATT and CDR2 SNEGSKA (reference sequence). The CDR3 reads CSASGANVLTF. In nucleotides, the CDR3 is TGCAGTGCTAGCGGGGCCAACGTCCTGACTTTC.

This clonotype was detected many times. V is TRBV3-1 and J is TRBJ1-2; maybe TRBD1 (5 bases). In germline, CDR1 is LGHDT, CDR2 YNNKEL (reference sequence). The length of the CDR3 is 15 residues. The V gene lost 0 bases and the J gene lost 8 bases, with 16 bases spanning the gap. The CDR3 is CASSQDLAGLGGYTF. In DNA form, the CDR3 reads TGTGCCAGCAGCCAAGATCTGGCAGGGTTGGGAGGCTACACCTTC.

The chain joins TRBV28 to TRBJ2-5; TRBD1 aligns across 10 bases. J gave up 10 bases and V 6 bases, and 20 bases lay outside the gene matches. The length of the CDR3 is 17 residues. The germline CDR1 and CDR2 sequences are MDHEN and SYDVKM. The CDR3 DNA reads TGTGCCAGCAGCCCCTCCTCCGGGACAGGGGCCTTGGGTGACCAGTACTTC. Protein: CASSPSSGTGALGDQYF.

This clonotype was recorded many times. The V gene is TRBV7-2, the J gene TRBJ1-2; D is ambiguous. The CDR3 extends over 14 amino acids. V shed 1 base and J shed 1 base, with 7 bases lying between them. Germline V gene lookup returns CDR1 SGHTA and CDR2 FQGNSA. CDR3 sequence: CASSLGSFNYGYTF. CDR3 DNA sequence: TGTGCCAGCAGCTTAGGTTCCTTTAACTATGGCTACACCTTC.

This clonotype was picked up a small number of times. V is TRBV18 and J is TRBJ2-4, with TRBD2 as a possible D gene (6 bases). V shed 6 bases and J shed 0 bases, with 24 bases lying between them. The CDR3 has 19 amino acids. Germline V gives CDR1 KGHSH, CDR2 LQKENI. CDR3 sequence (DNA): TGTGCCAGCTCTCAGGCAACCCCCTCAGGGCGGGGAGCCAAAAACATTCAGTACTTC. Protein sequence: CASSQATPSGRGAKNIQYF.

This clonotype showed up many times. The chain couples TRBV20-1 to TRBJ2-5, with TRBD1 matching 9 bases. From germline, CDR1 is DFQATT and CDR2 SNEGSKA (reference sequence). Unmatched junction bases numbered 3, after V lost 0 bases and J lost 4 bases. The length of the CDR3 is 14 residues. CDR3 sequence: CSARDMGQGETQYF. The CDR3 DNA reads TGCAGTGCTAGAGATATGGGACAGGGAGAGACCCAGTACTTC.

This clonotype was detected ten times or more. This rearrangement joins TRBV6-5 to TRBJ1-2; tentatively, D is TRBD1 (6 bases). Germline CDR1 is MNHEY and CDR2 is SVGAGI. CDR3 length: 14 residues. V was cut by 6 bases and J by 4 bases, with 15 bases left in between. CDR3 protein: CASRSTTTGYGYTF. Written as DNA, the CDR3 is TGTGCCAGCAGGTCCACAACGACAGGCTATGGCTACACCTTC.

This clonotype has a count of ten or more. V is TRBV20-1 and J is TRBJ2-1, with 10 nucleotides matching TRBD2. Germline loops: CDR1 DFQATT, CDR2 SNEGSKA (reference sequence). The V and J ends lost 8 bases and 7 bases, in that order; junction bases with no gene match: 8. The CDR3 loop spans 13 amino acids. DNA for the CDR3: TGCAGTCCTTCCTTTAGCGGGAGGAATGAGCAGTTCTTC. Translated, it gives CSPSFSGRNEQFF.

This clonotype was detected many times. This CDR3 reads CASRDGYNEQFF. DNA of the CDR3: TGCGCCTCCAGAGATGGGTACAATGAGCAGTTCTTC. The V call is TRBV10-2, the J call TRBJ2-1; no clear D gene. Germline-derived CDR1 and CDR2 are WSHSY and SAAADI. V shed 11 bases and J shed 4 bases, with 12 bases lying between them. This CDR3 spans 12 amino acids.

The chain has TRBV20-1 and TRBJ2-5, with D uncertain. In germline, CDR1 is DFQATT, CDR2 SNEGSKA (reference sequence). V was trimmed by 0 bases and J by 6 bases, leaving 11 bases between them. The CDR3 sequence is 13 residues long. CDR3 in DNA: TGCAGTGCTAGAGATCGGAGTACGAAGACCCAGTACTTC. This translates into CSARDRSTKTQYF.

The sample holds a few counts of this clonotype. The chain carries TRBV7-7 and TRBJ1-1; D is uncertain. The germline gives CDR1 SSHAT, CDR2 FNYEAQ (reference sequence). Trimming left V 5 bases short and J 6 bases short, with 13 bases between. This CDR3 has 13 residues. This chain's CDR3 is CASSPQTKAEAFF. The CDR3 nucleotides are TGTGCCAGCAGCCCCCAAACAAAAGCTGAAGCTTTCTTT.

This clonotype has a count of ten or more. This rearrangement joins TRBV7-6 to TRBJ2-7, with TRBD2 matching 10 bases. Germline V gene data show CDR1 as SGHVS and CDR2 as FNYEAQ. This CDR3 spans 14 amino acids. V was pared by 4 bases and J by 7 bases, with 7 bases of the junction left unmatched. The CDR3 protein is CASSSSGSLGEQYF. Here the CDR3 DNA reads TGTGCCAGCAGCTCTAGCGGGAGTCTGGGAGAGCAGTACTTC.

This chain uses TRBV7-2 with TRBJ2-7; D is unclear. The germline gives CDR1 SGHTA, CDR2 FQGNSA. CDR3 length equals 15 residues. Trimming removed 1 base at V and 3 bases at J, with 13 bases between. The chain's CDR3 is CASSLDPGGHYEQYF. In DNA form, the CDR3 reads TGTGCCAGCAGCTTAGACCCGGGCGGCCACTACGAGCAGTACTTC.

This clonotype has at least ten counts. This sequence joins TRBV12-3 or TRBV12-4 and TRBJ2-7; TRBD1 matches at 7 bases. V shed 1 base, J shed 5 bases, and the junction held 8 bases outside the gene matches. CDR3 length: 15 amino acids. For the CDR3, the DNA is TGTGCCAGCAGTTTAGGACAGGGCTACTCGGACGAGCAGTACGTC. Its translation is CASSLGQGYSDEQYV.

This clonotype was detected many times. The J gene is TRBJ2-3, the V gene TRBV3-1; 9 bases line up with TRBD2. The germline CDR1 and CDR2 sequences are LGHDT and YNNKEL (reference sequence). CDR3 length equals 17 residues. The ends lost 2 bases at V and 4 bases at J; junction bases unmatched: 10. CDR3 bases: TGTGCCAGCAGCCAACTCCGGCGGGAGGGCCGTCCAGATACGCAGTATTTT. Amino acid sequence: CASSQLRREGRPDTQYF.

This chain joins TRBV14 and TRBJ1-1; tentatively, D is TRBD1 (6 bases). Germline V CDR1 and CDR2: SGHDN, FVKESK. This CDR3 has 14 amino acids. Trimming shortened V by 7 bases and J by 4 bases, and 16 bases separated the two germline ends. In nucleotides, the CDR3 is TGTGCCAGCAAGCCAATGGGGGCGGGCACTGAAGCTTTCTTT. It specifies CASKPMGAGTEAFF. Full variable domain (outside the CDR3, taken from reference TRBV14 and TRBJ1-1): EAGVTQFPSHSVIEKGQTVTLRCDPISGHDNLYWYRRVMGKEIKFLLHFVKESKQDESGMPNNRFLAERTGGTYSTLKVQPAELEDSGVYFCASKPMGAGTEAFFGQGTRLTVV.

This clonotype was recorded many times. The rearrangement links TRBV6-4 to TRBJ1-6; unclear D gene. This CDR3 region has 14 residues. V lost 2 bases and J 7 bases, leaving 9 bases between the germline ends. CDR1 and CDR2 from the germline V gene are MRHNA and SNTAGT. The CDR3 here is CASSDAGSNSPLHF. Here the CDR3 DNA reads TGTGCCAGCAGTGACGCGGGGTCGAATTCACCCCTCCACTTT.

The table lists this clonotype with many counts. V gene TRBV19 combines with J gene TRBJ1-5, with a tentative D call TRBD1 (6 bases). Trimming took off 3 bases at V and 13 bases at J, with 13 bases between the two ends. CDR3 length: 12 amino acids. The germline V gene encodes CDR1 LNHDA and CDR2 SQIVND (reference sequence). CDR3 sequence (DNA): TGTGCCAGTAGTATCGAAGGACAGATTCAGCATTTT. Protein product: CASSIEGQIQHF.

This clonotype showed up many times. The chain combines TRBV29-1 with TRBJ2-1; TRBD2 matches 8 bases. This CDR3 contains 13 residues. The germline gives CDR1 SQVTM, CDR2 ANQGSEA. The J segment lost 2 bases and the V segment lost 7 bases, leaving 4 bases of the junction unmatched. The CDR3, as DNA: TGCAGCGCCATAGCGGGAACCTACAATGAGCAGTTCTTC. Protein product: CSAIAGTYNEQFF.

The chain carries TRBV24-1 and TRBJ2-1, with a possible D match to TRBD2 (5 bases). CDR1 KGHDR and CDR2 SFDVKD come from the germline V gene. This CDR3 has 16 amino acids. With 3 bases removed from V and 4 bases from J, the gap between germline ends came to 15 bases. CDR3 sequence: CATSDPGKGNYNEQFF. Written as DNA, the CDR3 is TGTGCCACCAGTGATCCGGGGAAAGGTAATTACAATGAGCAGTTCTTC.